Sequencing of this T cell receptor (beta chain) was carried out in a study of T-cell memory formation after mild COVID-19. Across the whole study: In these data, TCR clusters were largely donor specific. Study results and caveats: Among contracting clones, CD4+ were mainly CM/EM and CD8+ enriched in EMRA. In pre-infection memory, a portion of responding clones appeared, which suggested that cross-reactive memory joined.

On this clonotype: Its specificity is unknown.

Constant-segment primers and 5'RACE yielded cDNA libraries for TCR alpha and TCR beta, each carrying sample barcodes and UMIs. TCRdb used MiXCR to reprocess the 5' RACE reads, holding one entry per CDR3 protein. The repertoire holds some 100,000 distinct CDR3 sequences, over 8.5% seen once, with around 40% in the top ten. Sequencing was performed on PBMCs or a T cell subset sorted from them (not recorded which). The origin of this receptor is a man between 18 and 35 years old who had mild COVID-19 (a few samples of this study predate the infection). Cell type and time point are not known.

The CDR3 protein is CSARGLRNSYEQYF. In DNA, the CDR3 is TGCAGTGCTAGAGGACTACGGAACTCCTACGAGCAGTACTTC. The rearrangement joins TRBV20-1 to TRBJ2-7; tentatively, D is TRBD2 (5 bases). Germline V gene lookup returns CDR1 DFQATT and CDR2 SNEGSKA (reference sequence). The germline V and J ends were trimmed by 1 base and 0 bases, with 10 bases remaining between them. This CDR3 has 14 amino acids.